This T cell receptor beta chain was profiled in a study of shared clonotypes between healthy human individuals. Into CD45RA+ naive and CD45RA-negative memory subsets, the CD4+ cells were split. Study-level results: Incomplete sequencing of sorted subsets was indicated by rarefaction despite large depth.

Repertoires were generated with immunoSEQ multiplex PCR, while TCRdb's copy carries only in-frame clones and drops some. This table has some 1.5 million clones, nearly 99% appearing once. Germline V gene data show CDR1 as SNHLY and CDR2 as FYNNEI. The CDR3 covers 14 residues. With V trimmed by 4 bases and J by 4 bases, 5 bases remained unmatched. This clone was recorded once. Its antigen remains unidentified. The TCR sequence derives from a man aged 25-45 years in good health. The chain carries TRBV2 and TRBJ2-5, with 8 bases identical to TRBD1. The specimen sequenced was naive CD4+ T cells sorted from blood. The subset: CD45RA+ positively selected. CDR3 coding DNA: TGTGCCAGCAGTGGTCAGGGGGCCGGAGAGACCCAGTACTTC. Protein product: CASSGQGAGETQYF.